This TCR beta chain was identified during a study of cytomegalovirus exposure and HLA in healthy donors. The PCR contained 60 Vbeta and 13 Jbeta primers. Original data processing: The authors later counted tens of millions of unique TCR beta chains, some 12 million of them shared. Assay used: immunoSEQ multiplex PCR; TCRdb lists only in-frame clones, some missing. V, J and clone size are those of that table, while D and trimming were read from the DNA. This table has just over 200,000 clones, roughly 80% appearing once. Trimming cost V 2 bases and J 4 bases, with 19 bases left between them. Germline V gene sequence: CDR1 MNHNS, CDR2 SASEGT. This CDR3 region has 17 residues. Broader study findings: According to an earlier analysis, most TCR beta V segments yielded productive rearrangements about 90% or about 30% of the time. Evidence from a later analysis indicated that most CMV-associated TCR beta chains looked HLA-restricted.

On this clone itself: The antigen is undetermined.

This clonotype was sampled from a man aged 50-60 years in good health and CMV-seronegative. The sequenced sample was PBMCs. The V and J genes are TRBV6-1 and TRBJ2-3, with a weak D call TRBD2 (6 bases). CDR3 loop: CASSERPSGSWADTQYF. DNA of the CDR3: TGTGCCAGCAGTGAAAGACCGTCCGGGAGTTGGGCAGATACGCAGTATTTT.